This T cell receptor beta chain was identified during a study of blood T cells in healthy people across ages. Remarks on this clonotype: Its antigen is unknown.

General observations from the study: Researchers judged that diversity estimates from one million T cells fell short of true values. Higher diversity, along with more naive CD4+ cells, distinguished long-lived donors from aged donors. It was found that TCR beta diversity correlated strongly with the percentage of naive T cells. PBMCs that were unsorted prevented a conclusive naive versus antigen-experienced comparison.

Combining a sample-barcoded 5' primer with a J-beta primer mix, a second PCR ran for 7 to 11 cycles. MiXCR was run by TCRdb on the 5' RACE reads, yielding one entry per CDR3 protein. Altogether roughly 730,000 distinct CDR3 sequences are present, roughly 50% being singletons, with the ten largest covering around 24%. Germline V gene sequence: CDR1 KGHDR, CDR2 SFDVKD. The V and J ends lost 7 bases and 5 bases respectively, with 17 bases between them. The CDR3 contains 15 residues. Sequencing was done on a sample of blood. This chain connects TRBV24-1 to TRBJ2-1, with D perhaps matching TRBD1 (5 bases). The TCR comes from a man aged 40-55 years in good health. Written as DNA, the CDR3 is TGTGCCACCAGAGATAGACAGTCCCCAAACAATGAGCAGTTCTTC. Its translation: CATRDRQSPNNEQFF.